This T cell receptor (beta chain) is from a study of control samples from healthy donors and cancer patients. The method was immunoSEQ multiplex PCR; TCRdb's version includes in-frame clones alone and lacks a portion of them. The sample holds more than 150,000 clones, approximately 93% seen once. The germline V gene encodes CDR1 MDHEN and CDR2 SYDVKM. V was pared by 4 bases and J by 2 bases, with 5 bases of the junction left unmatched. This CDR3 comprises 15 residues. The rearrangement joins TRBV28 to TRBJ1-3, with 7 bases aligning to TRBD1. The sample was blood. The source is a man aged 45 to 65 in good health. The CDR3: CASSYSGGTGNTIYF. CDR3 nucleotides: TGTGCCAGCAGTTACTCAGGGGGAACTGGAAACACCATATATTTT.